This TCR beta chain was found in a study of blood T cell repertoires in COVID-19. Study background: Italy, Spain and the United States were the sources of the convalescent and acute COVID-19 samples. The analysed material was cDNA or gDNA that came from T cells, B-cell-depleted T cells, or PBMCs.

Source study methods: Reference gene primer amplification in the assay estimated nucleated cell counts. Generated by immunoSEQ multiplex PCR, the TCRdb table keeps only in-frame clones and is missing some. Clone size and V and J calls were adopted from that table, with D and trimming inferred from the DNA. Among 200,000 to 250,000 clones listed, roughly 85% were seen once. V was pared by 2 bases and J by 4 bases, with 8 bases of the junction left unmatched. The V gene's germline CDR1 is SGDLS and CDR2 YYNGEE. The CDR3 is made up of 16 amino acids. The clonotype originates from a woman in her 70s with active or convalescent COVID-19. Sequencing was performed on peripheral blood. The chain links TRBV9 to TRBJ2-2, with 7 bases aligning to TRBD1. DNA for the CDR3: TGTGCCAGCAGCGTCGCAGGGAACAGGGGCACCGGGGAGCTGTTTTTT. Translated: CASSVAGNRGTGELFF.